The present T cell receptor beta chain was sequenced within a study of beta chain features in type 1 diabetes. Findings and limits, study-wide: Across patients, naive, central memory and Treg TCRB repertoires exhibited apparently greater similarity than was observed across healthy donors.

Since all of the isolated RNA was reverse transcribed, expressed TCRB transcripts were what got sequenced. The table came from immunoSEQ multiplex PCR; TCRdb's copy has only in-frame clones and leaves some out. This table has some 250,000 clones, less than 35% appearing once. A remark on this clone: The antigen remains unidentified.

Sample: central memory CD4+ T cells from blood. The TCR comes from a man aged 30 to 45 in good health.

In nucleotides, the CDR3 is TGTGCCAGCAGCGGCTGGGCAGGGGTGAACACCGGGGAGCTGTTTTTT. Amino acid sequence: CASSGWAGVNTGELFF. The chain carries TRBV5-6 and TRBJ2-2; maybe TRBD1 (6 bases). Trimming left V 4 bases short and J 1 base short, with 14 bases between. Germline CDR1 is SGHDT and CDR2 is YYEEEE. This CDR3 is built from 16 residues.